This T cell receptor beta chain was sequenced during a study of chemoradiotherapy in HPV16-positive cancers. Study-level findings and limits: During treatment, candidate HPV-specific clones and E7-related motifs expanded in tumor. For HPV16-positive patients, expanding HPV-responsive T cells associated with longer recurrence-free survival.

About this clone itself: The antigen is not known.

The assay was immunoSEQ multiplex PCR, and TCRdb's table has in-frame clones only and misses some. Of some 10,000 clones in the sample, roughly 82% were seen once. Repertoires were sampled repeatedly during chemoradiotherapy. The trim removed 3 bases at V and 3 bases at J, leaving 5 bases unmatched. The CDR3 sequence is 15 residues long. Germline lookup yields CDR1 KGHSH and CDR2 LQKENI. This receptor was identified in a human donor with HPV-associated anogenital cancer. This material consisted of blood, taken from a patient who underwent chemoradiotherapy. The chain combines TRBV18 with TRBJ1-1; 9 nucleotides align to TRBD1. Here the CDR3 reads CASSPQQGADTEAFF. CDR3 DNA: TGTGCCAGCTCACCCCAACAGGGGGCGGACACTGAAGCTTTCTTT.